The entry below describes one T cell receptor beta chain. No antigen is known for it. No clone much larger than this one lies a single base away; base qualities are absent. For CDR1 and CDR2, the germline V gene lists SGHRS and YFSETQ. Cut back by 1 base and 5 bases, the V and J ends lie 18 bases apart. The CDR3 covers 16 residues, taking in both the cysteine and the phenylalanine. Of all the DNA, just the CDR3 is kept, 48 bases in frame from base 1. The sample originates from a study of shared T cell receptors in the human thymus (dated by TCRdb to about 2021). About the study as a whole: The study examined how the human thymus generates shared, self-reactive T-cell receptor alpha chains.

The library was produced with the immunoSEQ multiplex PCR assay. Sourced from immuneACCESS, this table was stored by TCRdb with only in-frame sequences that have V and J called. A share of the clones is absent; for the studies checked, an unresolved V gene accounts for under half, and the remainder has no known explanation. Within this sample are 550,000 to 800,000 clones, with roughly 88% of them counted one time only. Roughly 0.01% of the sample belongs to the ten largest clones. Separately, the same data were catalogued under a study of human thymus T cells. According to the second study: Donors were immunologically healthy infants undergoing open corrective cardiac surgery for congenital heart defects in Finland. Thymus tissue was obtained as surgical resects removed during corrective cardiac surgery. V and J gene segment usage appeared biased in both thymic and peripheral blood repertoires. According to the related research, thymic TCR repertoires were highly overlapping among unrelated individuals. TCR alpha and beta repertoires from roughly eight infant thymus samples and four related peripheral blood samples were characterized in the study. The cohort included about 6 male and a couple of female infants, with donor ages spanning 7 to 244 days. Thymocytes were released mechanically from tissue and stored at -70 °C as pellets of roughly 8.5-32 million cells. Genomic DNA was extracted from frozen cell pellets with a QIAsymphony instrument. Using the immunoSEQ multiplex PCR assay, the TCRB and TCRAD loci were amplified from a standardized quantity of quality-controlled genomic DNA. The V(D)J region was spanned by amplicons of a length sufficient to cover the CDR3 and to identify V and J genes. The commercial immunoSEQ service was used to sequence amplicons on an Illumina platform. Primer bias and sequencing errors were corrected using previously described methods, and TCRAD and TCRB definitions followed the IMGT database. The repertoires were analysed using immunoSEQ Analyzer 3.0 and VDJTools for basic statistics, V/J segment usage, diversity estimates, rarefaction and pairwise overlap. Chao1, ChaoE, Efron-Thisted, Shannon and inverse Simpson indices were used to estimate diversity, which was also estimated on datasets down-sampled to the smallest sample. Repertoire overlap was assessed by strict matching of CDR3 nucleotide sequence, V gene and J gene, and clustering was done by Jaccard-based multidimensional scaling. On average, thymus samples yielded roughly 800,000 unique TCRB clonotypes, whereas blood samples yielded 70,000 to 100,000.

The receptor chain draws on TRBV5-1 and TRBJ1-1; matching of 5 bases hints at TRBD1 as the D gene. The TCR comes from a girl under three years old with a congenital heart defect. Donor details come from another sample of the same person, matched by shared clones. Sequencing was performed on thymocytes. The CDR3: CASSLQSRGGRTEAFF. Here is the DNA: TGCGCCAGCAGCTTGCAGTCACGGGGGGGAAGGACTGAAGCTTTCTTT. The full variable domain, completed from the reference TRBV5-1 and TRBJ1-1 proteins outside the CDR3, reads KAGVTQTPRYLIKTRGQQVTLSCSPISGHRSVSWYQQTPGQGLQFLFEYFSETQRNKGNFPGRFSGRQFSNSRSEMNVSTLELGDSALYLCASSLQSRGGRTEAFFGQGTRLTVV.